The 3 T cell receptor beta chains below come from one sample, sequenced in a study of blood T cell repertoires in COVID-19. Sequenced by immunoSEQ multiplex PCR; TCRdb stores in-frame clones only, minus some. The data show 180,000 or so clones, approximately 86% seen once. Sequences were obtained from peripheral blood. The receptors were gathered from a man between 70 and 80 years old with acute or convalescent COVID-19.

V and J are TRBV4-1 and TRBJ1-4; D ambiguous. CDR3 length: 13 residues. Between the trimmed V and J ends, which lost 1 base and 3 bases, there was a span of 3 bases. The V gene's germline CDR1 is MGHRA and CDR2 YSYEKL. The CDR3 nucleotides read TGCGCCAGCAGCCAAGCAGCTAATGAAAAACTGTTTTTT. Translating it yields CASSQAANEKLFF.

This chain uses TRBV6-5 with TRBJ2-5; perhaps TRBD2 as D (5 bases). The CDR3 extends over 13 amino acids. Germline assignment: CDR1 MNHEY and CDR2 SVGAGI. With 5 bases removed from V and 7 bases from J, the gap between germline ends came to 14 bases. The CDR3 region has the DNA TGTGCCAGCAGTACGCCGGGGTCGGGGACCCAGTACTTC. It translates to CASSTPGSGTQYF.

This chain links TRBV5-1 with TRBJ2-1, with 10 bases that match TRBD2. Unmatched junction bases numbered 4, after V lost 4 bases and J lost 3 bases. This CDR3 has 15 amino acids. Germline V gene data show CDR1 as SGHRS and CDR2 as YFSETQ. This CDR3 reads CASSVAGGHYNEQFF. CDR3 nucleotide sequence: TGCGCCAGCAGCGTAGCGGGGGGTCACTACAATGAGCAGTTCTTC.